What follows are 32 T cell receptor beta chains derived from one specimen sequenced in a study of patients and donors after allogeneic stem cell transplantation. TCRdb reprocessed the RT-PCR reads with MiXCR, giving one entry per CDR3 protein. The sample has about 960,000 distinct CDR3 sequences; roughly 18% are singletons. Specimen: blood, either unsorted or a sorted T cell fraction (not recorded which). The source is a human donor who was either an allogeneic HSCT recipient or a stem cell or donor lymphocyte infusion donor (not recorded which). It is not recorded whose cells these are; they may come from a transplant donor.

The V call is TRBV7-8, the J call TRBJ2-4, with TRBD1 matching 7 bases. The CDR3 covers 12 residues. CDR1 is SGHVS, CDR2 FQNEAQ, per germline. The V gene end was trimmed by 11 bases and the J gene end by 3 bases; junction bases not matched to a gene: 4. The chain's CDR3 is CASTGDKNIQYF. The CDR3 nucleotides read TGTGCCTCAACAGGGGACAAAAACATTCAGTACTTC. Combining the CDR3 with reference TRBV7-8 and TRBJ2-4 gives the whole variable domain GAGVSQSPRYKVAKRGQDVALRCDPISGHVSLFWYQQALGQGPEFLTYFQNEAQLDKSGLPSDRFFAERPEGSVSTLKIQRTQQEDSAVYLCASTGDKNIQYFGAGTRLSVL.

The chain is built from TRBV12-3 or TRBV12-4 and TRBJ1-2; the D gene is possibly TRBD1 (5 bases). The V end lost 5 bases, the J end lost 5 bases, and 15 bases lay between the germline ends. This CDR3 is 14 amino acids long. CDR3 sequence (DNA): TGTGCCAGCAGTCCAGGGTCACATTCTTATGGCTACACCTTC. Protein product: CASSPGSHSYGYTF.

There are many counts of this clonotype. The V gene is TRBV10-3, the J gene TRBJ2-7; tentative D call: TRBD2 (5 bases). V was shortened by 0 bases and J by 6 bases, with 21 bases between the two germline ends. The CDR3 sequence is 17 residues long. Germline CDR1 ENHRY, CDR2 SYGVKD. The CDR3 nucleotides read TGTGCCATCAGTGAGTCCGGAGGTATCGTGTCTCCCCGCGAGCAGTACTTC. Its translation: CAISESGGIVSPREQYF.

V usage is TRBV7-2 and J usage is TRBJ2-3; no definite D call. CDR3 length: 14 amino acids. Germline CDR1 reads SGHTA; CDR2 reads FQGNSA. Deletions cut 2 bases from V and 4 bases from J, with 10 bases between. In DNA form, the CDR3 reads TGTGCCAGCAGCTTAAGTTGGGCTGCAGATACGCAGTATTTT. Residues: CASSLSWAADTQYF.

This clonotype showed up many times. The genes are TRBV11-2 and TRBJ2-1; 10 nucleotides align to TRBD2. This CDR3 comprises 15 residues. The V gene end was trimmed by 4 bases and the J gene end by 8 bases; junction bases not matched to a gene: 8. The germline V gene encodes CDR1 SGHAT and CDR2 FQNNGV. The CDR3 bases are TGTGCCAGCAGCTACCCTAGCGGGAGCCTCTATGAGCAGTTCTTC. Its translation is CASSYPSGSLYEQFF.

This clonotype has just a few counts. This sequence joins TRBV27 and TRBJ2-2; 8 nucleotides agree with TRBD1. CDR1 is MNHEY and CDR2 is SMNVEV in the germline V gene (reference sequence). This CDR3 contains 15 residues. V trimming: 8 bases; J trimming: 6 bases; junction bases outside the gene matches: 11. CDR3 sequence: CASDIDRDRSGELFF. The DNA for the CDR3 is TGTGCCAGCGACATAGACAGGGACAGGTCCGGGGAGCTGTTTTTT.

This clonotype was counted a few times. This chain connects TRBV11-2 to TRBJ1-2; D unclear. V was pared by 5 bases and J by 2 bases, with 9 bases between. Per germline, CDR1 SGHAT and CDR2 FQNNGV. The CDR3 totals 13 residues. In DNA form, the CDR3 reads TGTGCCAGCAGCCGAGCGGGGAACTATGGCTACACCTTC. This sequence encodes CASSRAGNYGYTF.

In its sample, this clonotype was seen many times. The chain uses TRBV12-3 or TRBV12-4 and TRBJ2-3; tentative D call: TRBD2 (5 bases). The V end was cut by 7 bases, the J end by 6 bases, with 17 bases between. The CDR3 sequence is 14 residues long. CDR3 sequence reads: CASNPGFGRDTQYF. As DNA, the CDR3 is TGTGCCAGCAATCCGGGATTCGGGCGGGATACGCAGTATTTT.

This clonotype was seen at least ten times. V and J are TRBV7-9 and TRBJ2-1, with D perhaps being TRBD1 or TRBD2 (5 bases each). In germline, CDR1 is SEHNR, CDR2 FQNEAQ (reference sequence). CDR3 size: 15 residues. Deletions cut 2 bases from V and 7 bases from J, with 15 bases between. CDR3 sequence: CASSLQGSGANEQFF. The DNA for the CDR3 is TGTGCCAGCAGCTTACAGGGTTCCGGGGCGAATGAGCAGTTCTTC.

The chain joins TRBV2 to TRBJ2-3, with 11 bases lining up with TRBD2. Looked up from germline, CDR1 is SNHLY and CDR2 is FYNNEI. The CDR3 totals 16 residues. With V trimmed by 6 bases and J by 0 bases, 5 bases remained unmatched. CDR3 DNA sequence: TGTGCCAGCAGGGAACTAGCGGGAGCCAGCACAGATACGCAGTATTTT. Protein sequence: CASRELAGASTDTQYF.

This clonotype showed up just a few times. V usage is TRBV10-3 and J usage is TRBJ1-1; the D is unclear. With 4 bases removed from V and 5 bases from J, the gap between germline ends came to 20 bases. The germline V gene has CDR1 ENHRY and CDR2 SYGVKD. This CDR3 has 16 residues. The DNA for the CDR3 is TGTGCCATCAGTGGCACACTGGACGCTGAGGAGACTGAAGCTTTCTTT. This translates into CAISGTLDAEETEAFF.

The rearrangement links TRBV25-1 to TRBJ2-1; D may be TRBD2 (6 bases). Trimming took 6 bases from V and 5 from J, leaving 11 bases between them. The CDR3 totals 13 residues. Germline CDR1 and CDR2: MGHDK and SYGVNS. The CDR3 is CASRRRGHNEQFF. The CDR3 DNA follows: TGTGCCAGCAGGCGGAGGGGACACAATGAGCAGTTCTTC.

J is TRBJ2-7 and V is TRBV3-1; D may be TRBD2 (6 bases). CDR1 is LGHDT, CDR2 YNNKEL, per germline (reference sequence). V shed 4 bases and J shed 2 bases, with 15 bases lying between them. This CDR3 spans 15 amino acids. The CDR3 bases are TGTGCCAGCAGCCGCATTTACCGCGGGACCTACGAGCAGTACTTC. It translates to CASSRIYRGTYEQYF.

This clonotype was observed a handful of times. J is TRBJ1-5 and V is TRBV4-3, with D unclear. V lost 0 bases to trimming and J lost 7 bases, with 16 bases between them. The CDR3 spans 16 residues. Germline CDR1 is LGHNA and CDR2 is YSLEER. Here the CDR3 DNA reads TGCGCCAGCAGCCAAGATCTGAGGGCCGTTGGGCAGCCCCAGCATTTT. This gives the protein CASSQDLRAVGQPQHF.

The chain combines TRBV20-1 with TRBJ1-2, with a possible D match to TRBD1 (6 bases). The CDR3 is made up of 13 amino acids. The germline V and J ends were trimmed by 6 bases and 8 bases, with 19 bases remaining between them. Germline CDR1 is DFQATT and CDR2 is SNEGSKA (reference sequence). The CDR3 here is CSAAAGGAGGYTF. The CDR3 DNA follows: TGCAGTGCCGCCGCGGGGGGGGCGGGAGGCTACACCTTC.

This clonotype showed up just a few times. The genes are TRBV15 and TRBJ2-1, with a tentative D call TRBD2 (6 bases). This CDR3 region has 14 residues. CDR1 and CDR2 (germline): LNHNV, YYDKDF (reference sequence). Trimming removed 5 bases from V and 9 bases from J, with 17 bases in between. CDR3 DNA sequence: TGTGCCACCAGCGCCCGGGGAATGGGGGGTGAGCAGTTCTTC. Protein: CATSARGMGGEQFF.

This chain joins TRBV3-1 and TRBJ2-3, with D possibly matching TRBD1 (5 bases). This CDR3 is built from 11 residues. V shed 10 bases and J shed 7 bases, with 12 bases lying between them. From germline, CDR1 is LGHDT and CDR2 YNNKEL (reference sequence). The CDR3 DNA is TGTGCCACCTCCCAGGGCAATACGCAGTATTTT. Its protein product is CATSQGNTQYF.

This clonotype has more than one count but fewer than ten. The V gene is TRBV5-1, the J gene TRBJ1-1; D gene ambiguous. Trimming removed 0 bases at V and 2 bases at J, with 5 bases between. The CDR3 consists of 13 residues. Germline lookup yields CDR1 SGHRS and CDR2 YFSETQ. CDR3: CASSLVINTEAFF. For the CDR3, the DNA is TGCGCCAGCAGCTTGGTCATCAACACTGAAGCTTTCTTT.

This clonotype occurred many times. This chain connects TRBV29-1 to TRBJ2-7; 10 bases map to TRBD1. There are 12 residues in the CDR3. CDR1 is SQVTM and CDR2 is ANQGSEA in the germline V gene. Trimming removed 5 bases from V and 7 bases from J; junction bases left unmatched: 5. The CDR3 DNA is TGCAGCGTTCTCCCGGGACAGGGGGAGCAGTACTTC. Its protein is CSVLPGQGEQYF.

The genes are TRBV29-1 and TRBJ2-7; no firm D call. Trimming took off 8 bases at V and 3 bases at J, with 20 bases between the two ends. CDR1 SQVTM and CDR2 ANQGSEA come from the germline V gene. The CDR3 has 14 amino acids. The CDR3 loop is CSTAVRPADYEQYF. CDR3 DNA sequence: TGCAGCACCGCGGTCCGGCCTGCCGACTACGAGCAGTACTTC.

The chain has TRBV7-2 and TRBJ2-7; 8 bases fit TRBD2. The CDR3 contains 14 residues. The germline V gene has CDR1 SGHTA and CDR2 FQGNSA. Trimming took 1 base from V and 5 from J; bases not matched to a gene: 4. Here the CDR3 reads CASSLDGLAHEQYF. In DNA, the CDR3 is TGTGCCAGCAGCTTAGACGGACTAGCCCACGAGCAGTACTTC.

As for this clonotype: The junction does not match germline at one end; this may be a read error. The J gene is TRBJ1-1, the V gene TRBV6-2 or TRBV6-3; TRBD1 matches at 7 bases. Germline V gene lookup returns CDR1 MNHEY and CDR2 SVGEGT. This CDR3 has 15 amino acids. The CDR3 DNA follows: TGTGCCAGCAGGAAACAGGGGTCCATGAACTCTGAAGCTTTCTTT. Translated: CASRKQGSMNSEAFF.

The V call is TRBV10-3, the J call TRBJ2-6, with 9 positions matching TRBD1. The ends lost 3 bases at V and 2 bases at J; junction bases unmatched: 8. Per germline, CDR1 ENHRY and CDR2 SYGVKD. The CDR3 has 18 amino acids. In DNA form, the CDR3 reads TGTGCCATCAGTGAATCCGGGACAGGGTTGCCTGGGGCCAACGTCCTGACTTTC. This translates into CAISESGTGLPGANVLTF.

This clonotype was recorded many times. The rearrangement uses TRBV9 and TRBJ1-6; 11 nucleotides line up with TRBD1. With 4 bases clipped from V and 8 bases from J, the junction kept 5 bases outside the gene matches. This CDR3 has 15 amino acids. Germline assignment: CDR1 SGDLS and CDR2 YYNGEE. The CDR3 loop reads CASSSRTGGDSPLHF. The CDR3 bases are TGTGCCAGCAGCTCTCGGACAGGGGGCGATTCACCCCTCCACTTT. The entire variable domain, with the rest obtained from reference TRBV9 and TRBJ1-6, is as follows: DSGVTQTPKHLITATGQRVTLRCSPRSGDLSVYWYQQSLDQGLQFLIQYYNGEERAKGNILERFSAQQFPDLHSELNLSSLELGDSALYFCASSSRTGGDSPLHFGNGTRLTVT.

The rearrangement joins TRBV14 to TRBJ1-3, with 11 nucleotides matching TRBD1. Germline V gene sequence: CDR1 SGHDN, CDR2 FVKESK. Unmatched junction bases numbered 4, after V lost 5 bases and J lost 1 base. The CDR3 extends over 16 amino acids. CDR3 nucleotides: TGTGCCAGCAGCGAGGACAGGGGGCGATCTGGAAACACCATATATTTT. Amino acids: CASSEDRGRSGNTIYF. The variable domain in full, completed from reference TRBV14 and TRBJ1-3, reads EAGVTQFPSHSVIEKGQTVTLRCDPISGHDNLYWYRRVMGKEIKFLLHFVKESKQDESGMPNNRFLAERTGGTYSTLKVQPAELEDSGVYFCASSEDRGRSGNTIYFGEGSWLTVV.

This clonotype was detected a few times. CDR3 residues: CSATLSRYKYYEQYF. The CDR3 region has the DNA TGCAGTGCCACCCTGAGCAGATACAAATACTACGAGCAGTACTTC. V and J are TRBV20-1 and TRBJ2-7; D gene uncertain. Looked up from germline, CDR1 is DFQATT and CDR2 is SNEGSKA (reference sequence). V shed 6 bases and J shed 3 bases, with 21 bases lying between them. This CDR3 region has 15 residues.

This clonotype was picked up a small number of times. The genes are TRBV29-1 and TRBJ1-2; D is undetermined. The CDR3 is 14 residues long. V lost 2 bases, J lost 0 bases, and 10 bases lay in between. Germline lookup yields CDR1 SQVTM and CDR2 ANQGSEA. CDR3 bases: TGCAGCGTTGAACCCCTGGGTTCTAACTATGGCTACACCTTC. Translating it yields CSVEPLGSNYGYTF.

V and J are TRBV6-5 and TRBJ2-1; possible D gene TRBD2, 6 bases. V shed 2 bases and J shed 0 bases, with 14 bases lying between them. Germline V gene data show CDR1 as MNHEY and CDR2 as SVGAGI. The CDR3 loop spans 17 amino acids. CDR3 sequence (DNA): TGTGCCAGCAGTTACGGGAGGAAGGAGGGCTCCTACAATGAGCAGTTCTTC. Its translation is CASSYGRKEGSYNEQFF.

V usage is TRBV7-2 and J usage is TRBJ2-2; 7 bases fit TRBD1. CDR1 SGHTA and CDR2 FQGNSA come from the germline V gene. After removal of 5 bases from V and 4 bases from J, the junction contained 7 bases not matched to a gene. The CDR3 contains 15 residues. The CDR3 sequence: CASSPNRGSTGELFF. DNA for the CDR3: TGTGCCAGCAGCCCTAACAGGGGCAGCACCGGGGAGCTGTTTTTT.

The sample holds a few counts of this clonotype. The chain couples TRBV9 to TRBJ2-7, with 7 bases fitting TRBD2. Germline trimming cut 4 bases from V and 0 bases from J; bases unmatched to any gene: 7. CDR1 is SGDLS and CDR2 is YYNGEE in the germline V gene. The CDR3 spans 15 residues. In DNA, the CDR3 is TGTGCCAGCAGCCCTAGCGGCGTCCTCTCCTACGAGCAGTACTTC. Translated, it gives CASSPSGVLSYEQYF.

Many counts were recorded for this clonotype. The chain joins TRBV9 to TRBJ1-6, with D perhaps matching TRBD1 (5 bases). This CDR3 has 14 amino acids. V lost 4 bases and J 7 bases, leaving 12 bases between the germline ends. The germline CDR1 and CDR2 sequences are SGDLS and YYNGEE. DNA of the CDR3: TGTGCCAGCAGCTCCGGAGACAGAAATTCACCCCTCCACTTT. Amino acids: CASSSGDRNSPLHF.

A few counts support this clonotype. For the CDR3, the DNA is TGCAGGGGTAACAGGGAAGGGAATACCGGGGAGCTGTTTTTT. Translating gives CRGNREGNTGELFF. The chain employs TRBV20-1 and TRBJ2-2; possible D gene TRBD1, 6 bases. CDR3 length: 14 amino acids. CDR1 and CDR2 from the germline V gene are DFQATT and SNEGSKA (reference sequence).